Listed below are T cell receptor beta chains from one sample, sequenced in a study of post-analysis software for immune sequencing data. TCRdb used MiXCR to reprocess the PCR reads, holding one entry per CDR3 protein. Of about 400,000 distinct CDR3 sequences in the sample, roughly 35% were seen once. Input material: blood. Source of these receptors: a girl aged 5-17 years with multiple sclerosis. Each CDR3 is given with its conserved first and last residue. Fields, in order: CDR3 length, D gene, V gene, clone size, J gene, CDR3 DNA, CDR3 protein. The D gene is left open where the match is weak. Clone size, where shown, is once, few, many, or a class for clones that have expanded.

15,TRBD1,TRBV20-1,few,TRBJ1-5,TGCAGTGCTAGAGGACAGGGGACGGGCAATCAGCCCCAGCATTTT,CSARGQGTGNQPQHF
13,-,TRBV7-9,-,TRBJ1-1,TGTGCCAGCAGACGCCGGGGGGCGAGTGAAGCTTTCTTT,CASRRRGASEAFF
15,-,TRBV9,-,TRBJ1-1,TGTGCCAGCAGCGCCAGGGGAACCTTGAACACTGAAGCTTTCTTT,CASSARGTLNTEAFF
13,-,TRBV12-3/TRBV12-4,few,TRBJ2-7,TGTGCCAGCAGTTTTCCCAACCTGGACGAGCAGTACTTC,CASSFPNLDEQYF
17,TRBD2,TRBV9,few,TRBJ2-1,TGTGCCAGCAGCGTCGCTAGCGGGGGGGCAAGGTACAATGAGCAGTTCTTC,CASSVASGGARYNEQFF
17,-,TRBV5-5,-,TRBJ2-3,TGTGCCAGCAGCTTATATACAGGGAAAGTTAGAACAGATACGCAGTATTTT,CASSLYTGKVRTDTQYF
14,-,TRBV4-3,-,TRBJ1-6,TGCGCCAGCAGCCCTCAGGGTCGGAATTCACCCCTCCACTTT,CASSPQGRNSPLHF
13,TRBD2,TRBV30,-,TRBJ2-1,TGTGCCTGGATTAAGCGGGGTTACAATGAGCAGTTCTTC,CAWIKRGYNEQFF
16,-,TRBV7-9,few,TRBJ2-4,TGTGCCAGCAGCTCCGACAGAGCTCTAGCCAAAAACATTCAGTACTTC,CASSSDRALAKNIQYF
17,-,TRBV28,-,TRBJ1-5,TGTGCCAGCAGTACCCCCTTGGGCCAATATAGCAATCAGCCCCAGCATTTT,CASSTPLGQYSNQPQHF
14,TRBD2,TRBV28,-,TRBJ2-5,TGTGCCAGCAGTTTAACGGGGGGAGGTTTGACCCAGTACTTC,CASSLTGGGLTQYF
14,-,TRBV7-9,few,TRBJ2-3,TGTGCCAGCAGCGACCCTGCGGCTTTGGGTACGCAGTATTTT,CASSDPAALGTQYF
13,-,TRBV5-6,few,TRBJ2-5,TGTGCCAGCAATGGTAGGAGGAAAGAGACCCAGTACTTC,CASNGRRKETQYF
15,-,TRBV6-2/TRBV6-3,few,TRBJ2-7,TGTGCCAGCACCGAACGGAGCGGAACCCTCGGCGAGCAGTACTTC,CASTERSGTLGEQYF
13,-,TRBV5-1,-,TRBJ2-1,TGCGCCAGCAGCTTGGGCGGCAGCAGGGAGCAGTTCTTC,CASSLGGSREQFF
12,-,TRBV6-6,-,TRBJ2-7,TGTGCCAGCAGTTACTCTGAGTTCGAGCAGTACTTC,CASSYSEFEQYF
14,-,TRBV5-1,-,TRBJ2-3,TGCGCCAGCAGCTTGCAGGTCGGGGGAAATACGCAGTATTTT,CASSLQVGGNTQYF
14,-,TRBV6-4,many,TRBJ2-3,TGTGCCAGCAGCCAAGGGCTAGCGACAGATACGCAGTATTTT,CASSQGLATDTQYF
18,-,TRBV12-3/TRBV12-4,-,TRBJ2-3,TGTGCCAGCAGTCGGGGTTTGGGACTGCACTCTAGCACAGATACGCAGTATTTT,CASSRGLGLHSSTDTQYF
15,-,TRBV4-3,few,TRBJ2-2,TGCGCCAGCAGCCAAGATCCAGGGTTCACCGGGGAGCTGTTTTTT,CASSQDPGFTGELFF
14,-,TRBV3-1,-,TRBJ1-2,TGTGCCAGCAGCCAAGATAACGGGGCAGGTGGTAACACCTTC,CASSQDNGAGGNTF
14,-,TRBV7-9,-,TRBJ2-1,TGTGCCAGCAGCTTCGGGCGATCCTACAATGAGCAGTTCTTC,CASSFGRSYNEQFF
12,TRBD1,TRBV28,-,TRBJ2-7,TGTGCCAGCAGTTTTCTACAGGGGAGCAAGTACTTC,CASSFLQGSKYF
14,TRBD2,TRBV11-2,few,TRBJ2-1,TGTGCCAGCAGCCTAGCGGGGGGGCAGGATGAGCAGTTCTTC,CASSLAGGQDEQFF
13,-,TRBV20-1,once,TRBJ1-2,TGCAGTGCTAGTGCTCAGGGCGGCTATGGCTACACCTTC,CSASAQGGYGYTF
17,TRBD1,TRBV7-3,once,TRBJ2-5,TGTGCCAGCAGCTTAAATCCTCCAGGGGGATACCAAGAGACCCAGTACTTC,CASSLNPPGGYQETQYF
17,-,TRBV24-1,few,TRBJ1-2,TGTGCCACCAGTGATTCGGTCGGCGCAGGGACCAACTATGGCTACACCTTC,CATSDSVGAGTNYGYTF
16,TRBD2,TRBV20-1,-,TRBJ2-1,TGCAGTGCTAGAGATTCACTAGCGTGGGACCCTGGTGAGCAGTTCTTC,CSARDSLAWDPGEQFF
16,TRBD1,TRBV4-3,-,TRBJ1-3,TGCGCCAGCAGCCAAGATCGCAGGGGGCTCGGAAACACCATATATTTT,CASSQDRRGLGNTIYF